This paragraph covers one T cell receptor beta chain sequence. The sample comes from a study of cytomegalovirus exposure and HLA in healthy donors. The PCR had 60 Vbeta and 13 Jbeta primers. Profiled with immunoSEQ multiplex PCR; TCRdb holds only in-frame clones, not every one. The sample has roughly 190,000 clones; more than 65% are singletons. This receptor was identified in a girl aged 10 to 17 in good health and CMV-seropositive. Sequenced input: PBMCs.

CDR3 in DNA: TGTGCCAGCAGCAAAGGATTACGGGTGCCCTCTGGGGCCAACGTCCTGACTTTC. It is translated as CASSKGLRVPSGANVLTF. The chain has TRBV7-2 and TRBJ2-6; D is uncertain. The germline V and J ends were trimmed by 5 bases and 0 bases, with 17 bases remaining between them. The germline V gene has CDR1 SGHTA and CDR2 FQGNSA. The CDR3 extends over 18 amino acids. Full variable domain (remainder filled in from reference TRBV7-2 and TRBJ2-6): GAGVSQSPSNKVTEKGKDVELRCDPISGHTALYWYRQSLGQGLEFLIYFQGNSAPDKSGLPSDRFSAERTGGSVSTLTIQRTQQEDSAVYLCASSKGLRVPSGANVLTFGAGSRLTVL.